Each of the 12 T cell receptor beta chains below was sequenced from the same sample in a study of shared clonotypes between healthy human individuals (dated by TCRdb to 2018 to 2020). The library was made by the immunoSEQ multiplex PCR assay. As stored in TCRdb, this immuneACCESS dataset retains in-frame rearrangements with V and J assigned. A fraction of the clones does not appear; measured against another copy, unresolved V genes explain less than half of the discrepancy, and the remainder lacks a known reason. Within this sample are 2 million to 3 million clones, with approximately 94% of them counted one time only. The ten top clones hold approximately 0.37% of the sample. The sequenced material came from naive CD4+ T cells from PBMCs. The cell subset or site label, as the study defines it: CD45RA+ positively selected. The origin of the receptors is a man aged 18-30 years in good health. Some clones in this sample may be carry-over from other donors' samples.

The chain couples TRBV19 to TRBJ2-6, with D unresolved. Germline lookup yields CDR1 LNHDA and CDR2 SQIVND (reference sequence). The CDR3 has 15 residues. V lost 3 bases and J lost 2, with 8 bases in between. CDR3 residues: CASSIIQAGANVLTF. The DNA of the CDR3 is TGTGCCAGTAGTATCATTCAGGCTGGGGCCAACGTCCTGACTTTC. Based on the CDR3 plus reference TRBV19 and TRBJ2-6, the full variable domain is DGGITQSPKYLFRKEGQNVTLSCEQNLNHDAMYWYRQDPGQGLRLIYYSQIVNDFQKGDIAEGYSVSREKKESFPLTVTSAQKNPTAFYLCASSIIQAGANVLTFGAGSRLTVL.

The CDR3 spells CASSITSRGDRYF. The CDR3 DNA follows: TGCGCCAGCAGCATTACCTCTAGGGGGGACCGGTACTTC. The chain couples TRBV5-1 to TRBJ2-5; the D gene could be TRBD1 or TRBD2 (6 bases each). Trimming took 4 bases from V and 13 from J, leaving 20 bases between them. Germline CDR1 reads SGHRS; CDR2 reads YFSETQ. The CDR3 is made up of 13 amino acids.

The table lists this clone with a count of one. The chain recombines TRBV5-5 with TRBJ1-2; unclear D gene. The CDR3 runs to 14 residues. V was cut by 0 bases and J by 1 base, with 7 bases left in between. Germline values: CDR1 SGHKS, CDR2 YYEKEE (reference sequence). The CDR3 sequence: CASSLGAVNYGYTF. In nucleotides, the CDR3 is TGTGCCAGCAGCTTGGGGGCGGTTAACTATGGCTACACCTTC.

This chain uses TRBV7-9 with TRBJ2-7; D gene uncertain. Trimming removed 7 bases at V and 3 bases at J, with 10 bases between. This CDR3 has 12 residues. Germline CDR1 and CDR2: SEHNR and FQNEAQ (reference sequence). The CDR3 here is CASTERGYEQYF. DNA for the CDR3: TGTGCCAGCACCGAGCGAGGCTACGAGCAGTACTTC.

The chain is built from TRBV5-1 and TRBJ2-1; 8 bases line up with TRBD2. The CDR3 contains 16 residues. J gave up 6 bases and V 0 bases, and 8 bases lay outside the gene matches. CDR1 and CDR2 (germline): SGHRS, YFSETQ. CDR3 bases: TGCGCCAGCAGCTTGGCCGGCGGGAGGATCGGCAATGAGCAGTTCTTC. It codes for CASSLAGGRIGNEQFF.

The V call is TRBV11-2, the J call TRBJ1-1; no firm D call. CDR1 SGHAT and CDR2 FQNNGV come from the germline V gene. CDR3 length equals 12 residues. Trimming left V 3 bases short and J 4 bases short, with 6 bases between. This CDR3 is CASSFFSTEAFF. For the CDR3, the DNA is TGTGCCAGCAGCTTTTTTAGCACTGAAGCTTTCTTT.

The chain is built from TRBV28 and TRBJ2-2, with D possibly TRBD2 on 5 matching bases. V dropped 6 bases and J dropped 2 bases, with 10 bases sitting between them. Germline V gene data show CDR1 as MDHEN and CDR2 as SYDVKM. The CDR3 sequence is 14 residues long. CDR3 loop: CASRTTLNTGELFF. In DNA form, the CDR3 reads TGTGCCAGCAGGACTACCCTTAACACCGGGGAGCTGTTTTTT.

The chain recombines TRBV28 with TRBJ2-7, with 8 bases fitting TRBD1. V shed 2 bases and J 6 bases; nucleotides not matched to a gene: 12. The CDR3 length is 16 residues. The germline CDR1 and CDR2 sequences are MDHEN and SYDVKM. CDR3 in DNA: TGTGCCAGCAGTTTAATGCGCGGGACAGGCCAGTCCGAGCAGTACTTC. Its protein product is CASSLMRGTGQSEQYF. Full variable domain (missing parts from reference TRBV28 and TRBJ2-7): DVKVTQSSRYLVKRTGEKVFLECVQDMDHENMFWYRQDPGLGLRLIYFSYDVKMKEKGDIPEGYSVSREKKERFSLILESASTNQTSMYLCASSLMRGTGQSEQYFGPGTRLTVT.

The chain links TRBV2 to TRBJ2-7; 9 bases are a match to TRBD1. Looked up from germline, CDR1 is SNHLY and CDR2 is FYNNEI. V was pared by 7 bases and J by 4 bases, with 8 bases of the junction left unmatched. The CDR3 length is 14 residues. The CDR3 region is CASTLGQGLYEQYF. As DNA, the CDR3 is TGTGCCAGCACCCTGGGACAGGGCTTATACGAGCAGTACTTC.

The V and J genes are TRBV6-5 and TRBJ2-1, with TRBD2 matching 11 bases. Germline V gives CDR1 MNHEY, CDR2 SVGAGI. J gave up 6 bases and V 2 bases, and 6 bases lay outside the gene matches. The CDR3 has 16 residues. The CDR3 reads CASSYGRTSGSNEQFF. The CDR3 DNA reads TGTGCCAGCAGTTACGGTCGTACTAGCGGGAGCAATGAGCAGTTCTTC.

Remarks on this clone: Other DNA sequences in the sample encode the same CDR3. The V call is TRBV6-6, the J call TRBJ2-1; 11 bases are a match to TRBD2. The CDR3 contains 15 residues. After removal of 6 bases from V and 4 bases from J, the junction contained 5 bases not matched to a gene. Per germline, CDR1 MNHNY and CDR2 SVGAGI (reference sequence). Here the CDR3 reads CASSSLAGGYNEQFF. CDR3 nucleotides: TGTGCCAGCAGCTCGCTAGCGGGGGGATACAATGAGCAGTTCTTC.

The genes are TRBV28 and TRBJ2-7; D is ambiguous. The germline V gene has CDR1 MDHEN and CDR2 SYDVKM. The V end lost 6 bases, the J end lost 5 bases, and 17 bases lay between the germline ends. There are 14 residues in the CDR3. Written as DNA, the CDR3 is TGTGCCAGCAGCCCCACATGGAAAGGACACGAGCAGTACTTC. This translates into CASSPTWKGHEQYF.